One sample yielded the 18 T cell receptor beta chains listed below, sequenced in a study of shared clonotypes between healthy human individuals. Clones were read by immunoSEQ multiplex PCR, and TCRdb kept only the in-frame ones, dropping some. The table records hundreds of thousands of clones, about 91% of them present only once. The naive CD8 fraction comprised CD45RO-negative cells positively selected for CCR7 and excluded terminally differentiated effector memory CD45RA+ cells. Material: naive CD8+ T cells sorted from blood. All receptors come from a man aged 25 to 45 in good health.

This clone has a single count. The gene calls are TRBV9 and TRBJ1-2; D call uncertain. The length of the CDR3 is 12 residues. Germline V gene lookup returns CDR1 SGDLS and CDR2 YYNGEE. V lost 4 bases, J lost 2 bases, and 6 bases lay in between. The CDR3 loop reads CASSSPNYGYTF. CDR3 in DNA: TGTGCCAGCAGCTCCCCCAACTATGGCTACACCTTC.

This clone appeared once. The J gene is TRBJ2-2, the V gene TRBV29-1; D call uncertain. Looked up from germline, CDR1 is SQVTM and CDR2 is ANQGSEA. Trimming took off 4 bases at V and 0 bases at J, with 6 bases between the two ends. The CDR3 is 13 amino acids. The CDR3 DNA follows: TGCAGCGTTGGCCCAGCGAACACCGGGGAGCTGTTTTTT. It is translated as CSVGPANTGELFF.

The gene calls are TRBV6-1 and TRBJ2-1; D not certain. V dropped 4 bases and J dropped 1 base, with 8 bases sitting between them. Germline V CDR1 and CDR2: MNHNS, SASEGT. The CDR3 is made up of 14 amino acids. The CDR3 nucleotides read TGTGCCAGCAGTGTCCCGCCTTCCTACAATGAGCAGTTCTTC. Protein product: CASSVPPSYNEQFF.

V gene TRBV20-1 combines with J gene TRBJ2-1; D gene ambiguous. Germline lookup yields CDR1 DFQATT and CDR2 SNEGSKA (reference sequence). The CDR3 spans 11 residues. Trimming cost V 6 bases and J 4 bases, with 7 bases left between them. DNA for the CDR3: TGCAGTGCCTCGGAATACAATGAGCAGTTCTTC. Protein: CSASEYNEQFF.

In this sample, this clone turned up once. The chain joins TRBV19 to TRBJ2-3; the match to TRBD1 covers 7 bases. The germline V gene encodes CDR1 LNHDA and CDR2 SQIVND (reference sequence). The CDR3 runs to 14 residues. The V and J ends lost 8 bases and 1 base, in that order; junction bases with no gene match: 6. CDR3 in amino acids: CASSGTVGTDTQYF. The CDR3, as DNA: TGTGCCAGTTCCGGGACAGTGGGCACAGATACGCAGTATTTT.

The chain joins TRBV7-8 to TRBJ2-3; no definite D call. V shed 4 bases and J shed 2 bases, with 4 bases lying between them. Germline CDR1 is SGHVS and CDR2 is FQNEAQ. The CDR3 consists of 12 residues. CDR3 sequence: CASSSFTDTQYF. The CDR3 DNA sequence: TGTGCCAGCAGCTCATTCACAGATACGCAGTATTTT.

CDR3 region: CASTQFTSNTGELFF. The CDR3 bases are TGTGCCAGCACCCAATTTACTAGCAACACCGGGGAGCTGTTTTTT. This chain uses TRBV7-2 with TRBJ2-2; TRBD2 is a possible D gene (6 bases). The length of the CDR3 is 15 residues. CDR1 is SGHTA and CDR2 is FQGNSA in the germline V gene. With 7 bases removed from V and 2 bases from J, the gap between germline ends came to 14 bases.

The chain links TRBV19 to TRBJ2-7; weak D call: TRBD1 (6 bases). CDR1 is LNHDA, CDR2 SQIVND, per germline (reference sequence). V was trimmed by 5 bases and J by 4 bases, leaving 12 bases between them. The CDR3 has 13 amino acids. The CDR3 sequence: CASSGQSEYEQYF. DNA for the CDR3: TGTGCCAGTAGTGGACAGTCTGAGTACGAGCAGTACTTC.

The V gene is TRBV2, the J gene TRBJ2-5; no clear D. With 3 bases removed from V and 10 bases from J, the gap between germline ends came to 18 bases. Germline CDR1 and CDR2: SNHLY and FYNNEI. This CDR3 region has 14 residues. The CDR3 spells CASSDSLGIYDQYF. CDR3 coding DNA: TGTGCCAGCAGTGATAGTCTGGGGATTTACGACCAGTACTTC.

The chain combines TRBV9 with TRBJ2-7; 8 bases align to TRBD2. This CDR3 is built from 16 residues. V lost 4 bases, J lost 7 bases, and 16 bases stayed unmatched. CDR1 and CDR2 (germline): SGDLS, YYNGEE. CDR3 DNA: TGTGCCAGCAGCCCCCGGGGGGGACCTCCGTATCGGGAGCAGTACTTC. It translates to CASSPRGGPPYREQYF.

This clone was picked up one time. V usage is TRBV7-9 and J usage is TRBJ2-2; perhaps TRBD2 as D (5 bases). The CDR3 is 14 amino acids. V gave up 5 bases and J gave up 7 bases, with 14 bases separating them. The germline V gene has CDR1 SEHNR and CDR2 FQNEAQ (reference sequence). CDR3 sequence reads: CASSASSRLGELFF. The CDR3 DNA reads TGTGCCAGCAGCGCTAGCTCCCGCCTCGGGGAGCTGTTTTTT. Based on the CDR3 plus reference TRBV7-9 and TRBJ2-2, the full variable domain is DTGVSQNPRHKITKRGQNVTFRCDPISEHNRLYWYRQTLGQGPEFLTYFQNEAQLEKSRLLSDRFSAERPKGSFSTLEIQRTEQGDSAMYLCASSASSRLGELFFGEGSRLTVL.

This chain uses TRBV13 with TRBJ2-1; 8 bases fit TRBD2. This CDR3 has 14 amino acids. Germline CDR1 and CDR2: PRHDT and FYEKMQ (reference sequence). Trimming cost V 5 bases and J 9 bases; bases outside gene matches: 9. CDR3 loop: CASSPGLGIGEQFF. Written as DNA, the CDR3 is TGTGCCAGCAGCCCGGGACTAGGTATAGGTGAGCAGTTCTTC.

This sequence joins TRBV29-1 and TRBJ2-7, with D perhaps TRBD1 (7 bases). There are 12 residues in the CDR3. V was pared by 7 bases and J by 4 bases, with 14 bases between. From germline, CDR1 is SQVTM and CDR2 ANQGSEA. The CDR3: CSAMEGAYEQYF. For the CDR3, the DNA is TGCAGCGCCATGGAGGGGGCTTACGAGCAGTACTTC.

Comments on this clone: This CDR3 is also generated by other DNA sequences in the sample. The J gene is TRBJ2-7, the V gene TRBV11-2, with D perhaps given as TRBD1 or TRBD2 (5 bases each). CDR3 length equals 16 residues. Germline CDR1 SGHAT, CDR2 FQNNGV. V lost 1 base, J lost 5 bases, and 18 bases lay in between. The CDR3 loop reads CASSLVPKGRADEQYF. Here the CDR3 DNA reads TGTGCCAGCAGCTTAGTGCCCAAGGGGAGAGCGGACGAGCAGTACTTC.

This clone was seen just once. V is TRBV7-9 and J is TRBJ2-7; D is unclear. The CDR3 runs 12 residues. Between the trimmed V and J ends, which lost 1 base and 7 bases, there was a span of 8 bases. In germline, CDR1 is SEHNR, CDR2 FQNEAQ (reference sequence). The CDR3 loop reads CASSLGMREQYF. CDR3 coding DNA: TGTGCCAGCAGCTTAGGAATGAGGGAGCAGTACTTC. Complete variable domain (other parts from reference TRBV7-9 and TRBJ2-7): DTGVSQNPRHKITKRGQNVTFRCDPISEHNRLYWYRQTLGQGPEFLTYFQNEAQLEKSRLLSDRFSAERPKGSFSTLEIQRTEQGDSAMYLCASSLGMREQYFGPGTRLTVT.

On this clone itself: The sample contains more than one DNA sequence encoding this CDR3. This chain connects TRBV18 to TRBJ2-1; D remains unclear. Looked up from germline, CDR1 is KGHSH and CDR2 is LQKENI. The CDR3 has 14 amino acids. The V end lost 0 bases, the J end lost 0 bases, and 3 bases lay between the germline ends. CDR3 amino acids: CASSPPSSYNEQFF. CDR3 DNA: TGTGCCAGCTCACCACCTAGCTCCTACAATGAGCAGTTCTTC.

The chain couples TRBV18 to TRBJ2-7, with D possibly being TRBD2 (5 bases). This CDR3 has 14 residues. V lost 3 bases and J lost 0, with 9 bases in between. Germline V gene sequence: CDR1 KGHSH, CDR2 LQKENI. The CDR3 DNA is TGTGCCAGCTCACCTGACTACAACTCCTACGAGCAGTACTTC. It encodes CASSPDYNSYEQYF.

V and J are TRBV27 and TRBJ2-7, with D hard to call. Trimming took 3 bases from V and 3 from J, leaving 12 bases between them. The CDR3 is 14 amino acids. Germline V CDR1 and CDR2: MNHEY, SMNVEV (reference sequence). The CDR3 DNA sequence: TGTGCCAGCAGTTTTGGGCCCTCGAGCTACGAGCAGTACTTC. Its translation: CASSFGPSSYEQYF.